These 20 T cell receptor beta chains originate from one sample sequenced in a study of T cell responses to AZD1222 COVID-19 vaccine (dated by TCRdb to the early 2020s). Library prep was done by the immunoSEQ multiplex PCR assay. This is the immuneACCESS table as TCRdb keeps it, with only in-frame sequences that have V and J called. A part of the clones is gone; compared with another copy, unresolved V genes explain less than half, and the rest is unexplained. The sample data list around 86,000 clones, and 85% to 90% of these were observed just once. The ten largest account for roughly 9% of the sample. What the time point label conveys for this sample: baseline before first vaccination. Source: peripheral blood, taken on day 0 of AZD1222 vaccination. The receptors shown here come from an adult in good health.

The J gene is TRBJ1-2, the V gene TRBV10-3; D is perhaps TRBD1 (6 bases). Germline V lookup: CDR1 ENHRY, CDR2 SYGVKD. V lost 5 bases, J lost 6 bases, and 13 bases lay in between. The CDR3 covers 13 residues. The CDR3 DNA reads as TGTGCCATCAGTTTTCAGGGGTCTGATGGCTACACCTTC. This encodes CAISFQGSDGYTF.

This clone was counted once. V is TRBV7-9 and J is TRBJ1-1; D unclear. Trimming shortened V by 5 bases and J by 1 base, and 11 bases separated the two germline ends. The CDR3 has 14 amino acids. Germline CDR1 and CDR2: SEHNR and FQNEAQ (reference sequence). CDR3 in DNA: TGTGCCAGCAGCCCAAGGACCGCGAACACTGAAGCTTTCTTT. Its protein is CASSPRTANTEAFF. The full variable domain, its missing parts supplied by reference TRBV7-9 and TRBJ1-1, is DTGVSQNPRHKITKRGQNVTFRCDPISEHNRLYWYRQTLGQGPEFLTYFQNEAQLEKSRLLSDRFSAERPKGSFSTLEIQRTEQGDSAMYLCASSPRTANTEAFFGQGTRLTVV.

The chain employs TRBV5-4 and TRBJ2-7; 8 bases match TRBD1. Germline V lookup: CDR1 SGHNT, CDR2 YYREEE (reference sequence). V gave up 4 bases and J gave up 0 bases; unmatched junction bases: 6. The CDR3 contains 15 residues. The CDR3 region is CASSLDRGYSYEQYF. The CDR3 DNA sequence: TGTGCCAGCAGCCTAGACAGGGGTTACTCCTACGAGCAGTACTTC.

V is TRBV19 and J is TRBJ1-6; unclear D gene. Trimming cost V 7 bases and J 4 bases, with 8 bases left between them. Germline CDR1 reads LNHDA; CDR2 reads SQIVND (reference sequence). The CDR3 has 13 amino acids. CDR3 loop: CASTRGYNSPLHF. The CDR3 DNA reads TGTGCCAGTACCCGGGGTTATAATTCACCCCTCCACTTT.

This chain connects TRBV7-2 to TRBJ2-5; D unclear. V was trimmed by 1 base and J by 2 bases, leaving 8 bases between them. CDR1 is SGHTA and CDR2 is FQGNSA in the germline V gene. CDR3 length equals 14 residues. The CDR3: CASSLVWLQETQYF. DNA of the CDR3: TGTGCCAGCAGCTTAGTTTGGCTACAAGAGACCCAGTACTTC.

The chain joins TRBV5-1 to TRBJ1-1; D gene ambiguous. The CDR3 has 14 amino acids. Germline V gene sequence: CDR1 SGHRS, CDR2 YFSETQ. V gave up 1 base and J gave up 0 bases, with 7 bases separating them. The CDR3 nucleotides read TGCGCCAGCAGCTTGTCTCGAATGAACACTGAAGCTTTCTTT. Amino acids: CASSLSRMNTEAFF.

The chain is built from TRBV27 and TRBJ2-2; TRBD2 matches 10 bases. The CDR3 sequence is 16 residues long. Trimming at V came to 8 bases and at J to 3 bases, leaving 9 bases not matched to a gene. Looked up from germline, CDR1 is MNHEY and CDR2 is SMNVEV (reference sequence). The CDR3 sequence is CASGQERGGYTGELFF. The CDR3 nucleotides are TGTGCCAGCGGCCAAGAGCGGGGGGGGTACACCGGGGAGCTGTTTTTT.

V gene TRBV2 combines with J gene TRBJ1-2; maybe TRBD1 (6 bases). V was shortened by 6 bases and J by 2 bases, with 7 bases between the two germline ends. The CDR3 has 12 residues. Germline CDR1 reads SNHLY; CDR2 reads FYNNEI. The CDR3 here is CASSTGNYGYTF. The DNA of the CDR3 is TGTGCCAGCAGCACAGGGAACTATGGCTACACCTTC.

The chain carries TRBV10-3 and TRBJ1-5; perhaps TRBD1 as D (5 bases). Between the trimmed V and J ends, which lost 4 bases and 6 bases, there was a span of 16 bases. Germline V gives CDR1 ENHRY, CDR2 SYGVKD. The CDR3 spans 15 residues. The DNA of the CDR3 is TGTGCCATCAGTGCTGGCAGGGAGTATGCTCAGCCCCAGCATTTT. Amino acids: CAISAGREYAQPQHF.

This chain's CDR3 is CASTPPTGNIQYF. The CDR3 DNA is TGTGCCAGCACTCCTCCTACGGGGAACATTCAGTACTTC. The chain uses TRBV2 and TRBJ2-4; tentatively, D is TRBD2 (5 bases). Germline-derived CDR1 and CDR2 are SNHLY and FYNNEI. The CDR3 is 13 amino acids. V gave up 7 bases and J gave up 7 bases, with 14 bases separating them.

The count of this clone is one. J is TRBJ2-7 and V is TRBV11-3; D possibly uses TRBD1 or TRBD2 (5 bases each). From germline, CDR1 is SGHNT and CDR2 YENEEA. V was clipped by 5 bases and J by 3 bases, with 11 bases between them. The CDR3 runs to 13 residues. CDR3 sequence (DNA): TGTGCCAGCAGCCCGGGACCGATCTACGAGCAGTACTTC. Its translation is CASSPGPIYEQYF.

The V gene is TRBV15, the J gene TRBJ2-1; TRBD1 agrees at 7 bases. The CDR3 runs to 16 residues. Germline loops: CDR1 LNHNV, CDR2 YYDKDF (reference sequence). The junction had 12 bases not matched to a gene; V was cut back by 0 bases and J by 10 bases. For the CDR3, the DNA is TGTGCCACCAGCAGAGAGACAGGGTTAAGTTTTACGGAGCAGTTCTTC. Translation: CATSRETGLSFTEQFF.

The CDR3 region is CASSYQQANTEAFF. CDR3 nucleotides: TGTGCCAGCAGCTACCAACAGGCGAACACTGAAGCTTTCTTT. The V gene is TRBV13, the J gene TRBJ1-1, with a tentative D call TRBD1 (5 bases). The V end lost 4 bases, the J end lost 1 base, and 10 bases lay between the germline ends. The length of the CDR3 is 14 residues. Germline CDR1 and CDR2: PRHDT and FYEKMQ (reference sequence).

The CDR3 nucleotides read TGTGCCAGCAGCTTAGGCGGCCCACAAGAGACCCAGTACTTC. It encodes CASSLGGPQETQYF. The chain recombines TRBV7-2 with TRBJ2-5; D is ambiguous. Looked up from germline, CDR1 is SGHTA and CDR2 is FQGNSA. V lost 1 base to trimming and J lost 2 bases, with 8 bases between them. CDR3 size: 14 residues.

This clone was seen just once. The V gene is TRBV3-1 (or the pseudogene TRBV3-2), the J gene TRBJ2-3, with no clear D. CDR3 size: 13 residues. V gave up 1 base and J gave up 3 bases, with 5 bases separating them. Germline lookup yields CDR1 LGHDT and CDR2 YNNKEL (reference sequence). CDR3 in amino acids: CASSQVGTDTQYF. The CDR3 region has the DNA TGTGCCAGCAGCCAAGTCGGGACAGATACGCAGTATTTT.

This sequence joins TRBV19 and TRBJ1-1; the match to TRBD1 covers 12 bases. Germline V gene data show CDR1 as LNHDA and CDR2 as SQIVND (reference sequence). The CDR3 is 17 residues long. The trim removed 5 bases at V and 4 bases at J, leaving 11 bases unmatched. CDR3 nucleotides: TGTGCCAGTAGTGAGCCGCCGGCGGGACAGGGGGCCACTGAAGCTTTCTTT. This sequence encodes CASSEPPAGQGATEAFF.

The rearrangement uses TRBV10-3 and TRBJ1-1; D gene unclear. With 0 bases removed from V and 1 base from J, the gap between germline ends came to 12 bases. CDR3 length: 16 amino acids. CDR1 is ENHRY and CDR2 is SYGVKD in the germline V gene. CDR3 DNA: TGTGCCATCAGTGAGTCCCTCCCCGACTCGAACACTGAAGCTTTCTTT. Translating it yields CAISESLPDSNTEAFF.

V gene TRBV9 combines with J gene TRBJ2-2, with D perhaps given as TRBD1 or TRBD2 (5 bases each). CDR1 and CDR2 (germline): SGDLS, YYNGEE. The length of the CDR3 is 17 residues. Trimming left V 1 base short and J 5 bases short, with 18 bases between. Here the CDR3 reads CASSVISRGAATGELFF. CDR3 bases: TGTGCCAGCAGCGTAATATCCCGAGGGGCGGCAACCGGGGAGCTGTTTTTT.

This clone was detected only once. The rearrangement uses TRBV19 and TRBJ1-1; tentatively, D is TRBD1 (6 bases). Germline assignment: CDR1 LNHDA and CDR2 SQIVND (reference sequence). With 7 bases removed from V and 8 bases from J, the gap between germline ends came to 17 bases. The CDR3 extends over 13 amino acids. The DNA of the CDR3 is TGTGCCAGTATTCGGGGGGCGGCATCCGAAGCTTTCTTT. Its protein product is CASIRGAASEAFF.

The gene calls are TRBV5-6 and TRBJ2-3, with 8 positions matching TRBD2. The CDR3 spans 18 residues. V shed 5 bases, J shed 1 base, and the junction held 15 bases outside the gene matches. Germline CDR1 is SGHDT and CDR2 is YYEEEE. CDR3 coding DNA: TGTGCCAGCAGACCCTCCGGATTGGCGGGGGGTCGCACAGATACGCAGTATTTT. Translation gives CASRPSGLAGGRTDTQYF.